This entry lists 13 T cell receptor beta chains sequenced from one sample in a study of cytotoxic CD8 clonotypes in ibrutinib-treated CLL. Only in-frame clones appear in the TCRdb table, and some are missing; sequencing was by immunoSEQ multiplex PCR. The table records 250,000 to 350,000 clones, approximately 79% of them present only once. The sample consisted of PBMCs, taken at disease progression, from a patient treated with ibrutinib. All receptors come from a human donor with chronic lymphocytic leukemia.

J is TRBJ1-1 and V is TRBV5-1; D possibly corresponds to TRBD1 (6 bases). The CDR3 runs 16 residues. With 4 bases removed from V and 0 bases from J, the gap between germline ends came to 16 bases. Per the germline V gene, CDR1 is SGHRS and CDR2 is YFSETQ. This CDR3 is CASSKRRDTMNTEAFF. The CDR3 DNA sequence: TGCGCCAGCAGCAAACGGAGGGACACAATGAACACTGAAGCTTTCTTT.

Written as DNA, the CDR3 is TGCAGCGTTGACTCCGCGGGAGGGACCTACAATGAGCAGTTCTTC. The encoded protein is CSVDSAGGTYNEQFF. This chain uses TRBV29-1 with TRBJ2-1; 9 nucleotides line up with TRBD2. The CDR3 is 15 residues long. The germline gives CDR1 SQVTM, CDR2 ANQGSEA. Unmatched junction bases numbered 5, after V lost 3 bases and J lost 2 bases.

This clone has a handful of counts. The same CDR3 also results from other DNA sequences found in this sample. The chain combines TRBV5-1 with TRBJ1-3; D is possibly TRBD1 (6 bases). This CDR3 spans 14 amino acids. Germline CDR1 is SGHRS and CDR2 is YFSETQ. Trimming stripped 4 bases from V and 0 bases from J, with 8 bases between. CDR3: CASSLDSSGNTIYF. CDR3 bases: TGCGCCAGCAGCCTGGACAGCTCTGGAAACACCATATATTTT.

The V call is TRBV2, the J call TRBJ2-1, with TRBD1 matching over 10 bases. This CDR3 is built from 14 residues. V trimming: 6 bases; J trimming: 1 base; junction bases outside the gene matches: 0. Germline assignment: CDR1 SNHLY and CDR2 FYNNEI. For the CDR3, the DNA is TGTGCCAGCAGGGACAGGGGGTCCTACAATGAGCAGTTCTTC. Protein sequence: CASRDRGSYNEQFF.

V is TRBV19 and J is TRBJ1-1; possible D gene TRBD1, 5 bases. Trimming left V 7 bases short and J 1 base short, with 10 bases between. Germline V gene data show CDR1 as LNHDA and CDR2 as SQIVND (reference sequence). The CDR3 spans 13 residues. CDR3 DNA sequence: TGTGCCAGTATAACTCAGGGGAACACTGAAGCTTTCTTT. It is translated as CASITQGNTEAFF.

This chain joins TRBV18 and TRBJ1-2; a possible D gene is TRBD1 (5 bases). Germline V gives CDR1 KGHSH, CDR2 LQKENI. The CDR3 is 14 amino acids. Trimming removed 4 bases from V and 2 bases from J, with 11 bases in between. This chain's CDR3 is CASSLKRDNYGYTF. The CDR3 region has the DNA TGTGCCAGCTCACTTAAAAGGGACAACTATGGCTACACCTTC. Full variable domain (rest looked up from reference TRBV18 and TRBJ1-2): NAGVMQNPRHLVRRRGQEARLRCSPMKGHSHVYWYRQLPEEGLKFMVYLQKENIIDESGMPKERFSAEFPKEGPSILRIQQVVRGDSAAYFCASSLKRDNYGYTFGSGTRLTVV.

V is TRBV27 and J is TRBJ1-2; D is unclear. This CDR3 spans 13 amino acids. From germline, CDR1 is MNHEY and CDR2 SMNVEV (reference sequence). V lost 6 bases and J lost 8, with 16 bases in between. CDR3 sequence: CASSLSQSRGYTF. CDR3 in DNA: TGTGCCAGCAGCCTTTCACAGTCTCGGGGCTACACCTTC.

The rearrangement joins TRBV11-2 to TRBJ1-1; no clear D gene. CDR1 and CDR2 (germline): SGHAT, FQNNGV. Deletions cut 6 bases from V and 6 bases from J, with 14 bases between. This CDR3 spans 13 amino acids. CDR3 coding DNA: TGTGCCAGCAGGGAAGTTTTTGGCGCTGAAGCTTTCTTT. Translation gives CASREVFGAEAFF.

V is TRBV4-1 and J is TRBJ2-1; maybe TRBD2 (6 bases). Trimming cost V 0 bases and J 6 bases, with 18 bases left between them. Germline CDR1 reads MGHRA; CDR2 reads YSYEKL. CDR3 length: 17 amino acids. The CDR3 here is CASSQDLLAPSINEQFF. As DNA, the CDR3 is TGCGCCAGCAGCCAAGATCTCCTAGCGCCTTCCATCAATGAGCAGTTCTTC.

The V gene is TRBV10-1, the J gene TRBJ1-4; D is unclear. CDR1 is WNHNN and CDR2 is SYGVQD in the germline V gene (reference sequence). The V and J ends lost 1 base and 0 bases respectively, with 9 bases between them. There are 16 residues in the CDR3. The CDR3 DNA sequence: TGCGCCAGCAGTGAGTTAAAGTCACCAACTAATGAAAAACTGTTTTTT. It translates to CASSELKSPTNEKLFF.

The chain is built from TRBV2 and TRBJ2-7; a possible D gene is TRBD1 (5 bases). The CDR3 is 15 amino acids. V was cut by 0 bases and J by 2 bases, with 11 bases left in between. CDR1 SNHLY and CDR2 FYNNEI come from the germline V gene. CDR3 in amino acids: CASSEALWGAYEQYF. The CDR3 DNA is TGTGCCAGCAGTGAAGCGCTTTGGGGCGCCTACGAGCAGTACTTC. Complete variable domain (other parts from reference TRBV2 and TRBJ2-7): EPEVTQTPSHQVTQMGQEVILRCVPISNHLYFYWYRQILGQKVEFLVSFYNNEISEKSEIFDDQFSVERPDGSNFTLKIRSTKLEDSAMYFCASSEALWGAYEQYFGPGTRLTVT.

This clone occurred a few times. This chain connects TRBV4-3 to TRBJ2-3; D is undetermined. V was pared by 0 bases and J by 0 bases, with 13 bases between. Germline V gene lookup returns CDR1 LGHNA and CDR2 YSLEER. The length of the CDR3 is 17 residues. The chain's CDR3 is CASSQDRVWGSTDTQYF. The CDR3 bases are TGCGCCAGCAGCCAAGATCGGGTTTGGGGTAGCACAGATACGCAGTATTTT.

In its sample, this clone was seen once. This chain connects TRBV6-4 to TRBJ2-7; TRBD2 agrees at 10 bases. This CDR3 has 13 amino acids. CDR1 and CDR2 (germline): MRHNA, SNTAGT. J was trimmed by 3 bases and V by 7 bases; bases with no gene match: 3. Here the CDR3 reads CASNRLAGYEQYF. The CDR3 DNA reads TGTGCCAGCAACAGACTAGCGGGCTACGAGCAGTACTTC.